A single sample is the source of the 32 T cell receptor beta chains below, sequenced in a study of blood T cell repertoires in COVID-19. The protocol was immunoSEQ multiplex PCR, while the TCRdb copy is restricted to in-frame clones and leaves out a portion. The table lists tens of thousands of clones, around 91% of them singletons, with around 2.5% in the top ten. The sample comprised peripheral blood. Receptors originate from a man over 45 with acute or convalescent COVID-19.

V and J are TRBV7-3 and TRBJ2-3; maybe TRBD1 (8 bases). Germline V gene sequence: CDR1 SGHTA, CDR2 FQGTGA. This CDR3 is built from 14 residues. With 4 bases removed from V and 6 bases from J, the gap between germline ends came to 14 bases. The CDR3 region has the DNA TGTGCCAGCAGCTCCGGACAGGGAGGGGATACGCAGTATTTT. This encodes CASSSGQGGDTQYF.

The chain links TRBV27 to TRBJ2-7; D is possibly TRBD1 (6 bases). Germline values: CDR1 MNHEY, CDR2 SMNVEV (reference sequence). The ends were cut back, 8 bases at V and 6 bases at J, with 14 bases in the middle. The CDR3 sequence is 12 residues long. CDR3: CASGGTGREQYV. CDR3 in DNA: TGTGCCAGCGGAGGTACAGGGCGCGAGCAGTACGTC.

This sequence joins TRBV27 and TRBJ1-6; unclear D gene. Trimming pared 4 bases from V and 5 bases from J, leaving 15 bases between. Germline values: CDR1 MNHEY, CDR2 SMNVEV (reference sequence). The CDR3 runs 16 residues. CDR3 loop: CASSSAARGNNSPLHF. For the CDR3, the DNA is TGTGCCAGCAGTTCCGCCGCCAGAGGGAATAATTCACCCCTCCACTTT.

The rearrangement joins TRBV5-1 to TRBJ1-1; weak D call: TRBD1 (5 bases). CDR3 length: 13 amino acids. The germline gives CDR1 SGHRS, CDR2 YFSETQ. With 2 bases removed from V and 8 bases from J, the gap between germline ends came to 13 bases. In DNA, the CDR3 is TGCGCCAGCAGCTTCTTAGACGGGGGGGAAGCTTTCTTT. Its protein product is CASSFLDGGEAFF.

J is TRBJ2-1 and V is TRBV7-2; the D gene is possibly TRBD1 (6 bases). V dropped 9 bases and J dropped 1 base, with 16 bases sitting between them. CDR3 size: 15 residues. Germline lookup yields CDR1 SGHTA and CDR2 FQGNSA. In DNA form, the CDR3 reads TGTGCCAGGGGCGCCTTAGGGGGATCCTACAATGAGCAGTTCTTC. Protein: CARGALGGSYNEQFF.

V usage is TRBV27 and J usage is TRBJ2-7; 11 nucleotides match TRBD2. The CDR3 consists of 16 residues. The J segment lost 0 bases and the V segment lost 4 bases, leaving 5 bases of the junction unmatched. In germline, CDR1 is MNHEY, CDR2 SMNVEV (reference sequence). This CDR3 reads CASSSATSGSSYEQYF. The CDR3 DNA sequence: TGTGCCAGCAGTTCAGCAACTAGCGGGAGCTCCTACGAGCAGTACTTC.

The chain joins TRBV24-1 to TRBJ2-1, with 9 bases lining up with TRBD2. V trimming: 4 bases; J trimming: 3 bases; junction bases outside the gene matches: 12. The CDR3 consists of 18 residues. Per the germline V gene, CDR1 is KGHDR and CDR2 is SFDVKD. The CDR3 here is CATSDYSGTSSYYNEQFF. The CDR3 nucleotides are TGTGCCACCAGTGACTATTCCGGGACTAGCAGCTACTACAATGAGCAGTTCTTC.

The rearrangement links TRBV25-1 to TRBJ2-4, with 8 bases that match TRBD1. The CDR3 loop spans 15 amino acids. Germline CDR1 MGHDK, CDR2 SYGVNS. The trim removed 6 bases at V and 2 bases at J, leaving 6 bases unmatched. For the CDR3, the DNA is TGTGCCAGCAGGACTAGGACAGGGACCAAAAACATTCAGTACTTC. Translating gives CASRTRTGTKNIQYF.

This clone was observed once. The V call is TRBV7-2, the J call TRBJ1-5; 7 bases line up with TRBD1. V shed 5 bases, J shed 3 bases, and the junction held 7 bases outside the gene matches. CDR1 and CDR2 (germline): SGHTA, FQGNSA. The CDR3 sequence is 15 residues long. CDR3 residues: CASSARGQANQPQHF. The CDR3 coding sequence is TGTGCCAGCAGCGCCAGAGGACAGGCCAATCAGCCCCAGCATTTT.

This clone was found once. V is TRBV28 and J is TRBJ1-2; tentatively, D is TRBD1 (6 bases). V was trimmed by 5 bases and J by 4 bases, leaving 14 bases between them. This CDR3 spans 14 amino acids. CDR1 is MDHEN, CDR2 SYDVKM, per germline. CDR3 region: CASSIMGTFYGYTF. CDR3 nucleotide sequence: TGTGCCAGCAGTATAATGGGGACATTCTATGGCTACACCTTC.

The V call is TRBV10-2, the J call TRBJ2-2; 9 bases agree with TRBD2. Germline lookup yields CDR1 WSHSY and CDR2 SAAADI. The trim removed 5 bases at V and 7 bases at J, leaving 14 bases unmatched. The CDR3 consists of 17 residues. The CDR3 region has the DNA TGCGCCAGCAGTCAACCAGAGGGCGGGAGGGCATTCGGGGAGCTGTTTTTT. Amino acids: CASSQPEGGRAFGELFF.

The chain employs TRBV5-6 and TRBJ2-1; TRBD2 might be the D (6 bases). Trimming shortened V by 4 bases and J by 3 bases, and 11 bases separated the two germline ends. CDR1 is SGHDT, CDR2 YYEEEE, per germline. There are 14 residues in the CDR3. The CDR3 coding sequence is TGTGCCAGCAGCCTCATAGCGGTCTACAATGAGCAGTTCTTC. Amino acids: CASSLIAVYNEQFF.

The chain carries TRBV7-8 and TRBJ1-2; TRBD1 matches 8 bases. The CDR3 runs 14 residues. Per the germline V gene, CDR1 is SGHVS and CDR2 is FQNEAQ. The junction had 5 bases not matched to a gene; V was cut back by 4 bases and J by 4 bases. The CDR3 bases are TGTGCCAGCAGCTCCGACAGGGGTTCCTATGGCTACACCTTC. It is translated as CASSSDRGSYGYTF.

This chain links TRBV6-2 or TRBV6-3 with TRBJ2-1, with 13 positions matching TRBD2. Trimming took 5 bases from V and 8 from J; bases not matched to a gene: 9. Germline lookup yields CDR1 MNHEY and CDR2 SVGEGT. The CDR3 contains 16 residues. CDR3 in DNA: TGTGCCAGCAGTAAACACGGACTAGCGGGAGACTATGAGCAGTTCTTC. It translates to CASSKHGLAGDYEQFF.

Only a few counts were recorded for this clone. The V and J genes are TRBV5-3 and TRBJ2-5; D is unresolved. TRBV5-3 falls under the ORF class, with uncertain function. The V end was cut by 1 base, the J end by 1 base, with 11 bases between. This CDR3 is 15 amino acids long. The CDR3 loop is CARSLFCLGQETQYF. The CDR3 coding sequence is TGTGCCAGAAGCTTGTTCTGCCTAGGCCAAGAGACCCAGTACTTC.

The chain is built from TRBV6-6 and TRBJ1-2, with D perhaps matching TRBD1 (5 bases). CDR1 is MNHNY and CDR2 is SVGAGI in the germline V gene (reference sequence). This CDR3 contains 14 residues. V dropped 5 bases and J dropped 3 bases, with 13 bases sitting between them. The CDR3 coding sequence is TGTGCCAGCAGTCAACGCCGGGGGGACTATGGCTACACCTTC. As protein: CASSQRRGDYGYTF.

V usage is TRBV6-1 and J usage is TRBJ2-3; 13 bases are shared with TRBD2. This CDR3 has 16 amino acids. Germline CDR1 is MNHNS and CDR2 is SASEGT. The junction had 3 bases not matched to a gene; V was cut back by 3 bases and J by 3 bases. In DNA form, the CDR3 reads TGTGCCAGCAGTGATCGGACTAGCGGGAGAACAGATACGCAGTATTTT. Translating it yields CASSDRTSGRTDTQYF.

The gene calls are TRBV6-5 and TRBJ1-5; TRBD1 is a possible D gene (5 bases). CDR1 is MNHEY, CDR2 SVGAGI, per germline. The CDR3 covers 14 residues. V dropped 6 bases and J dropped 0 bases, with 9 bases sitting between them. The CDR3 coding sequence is TGTGCCAGCAGCTATGACAGTAGCAATCAGCCCCAGCATTTT. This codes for CASSYDSSNQPQHF.

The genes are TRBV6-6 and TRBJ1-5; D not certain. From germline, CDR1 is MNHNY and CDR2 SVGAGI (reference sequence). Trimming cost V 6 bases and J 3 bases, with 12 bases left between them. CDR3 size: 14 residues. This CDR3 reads CASSLGRDNQPQHF. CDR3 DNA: TGTGCCAGCAGCCTCGGACGGGACAATCAGCCCCAGCATTTT.

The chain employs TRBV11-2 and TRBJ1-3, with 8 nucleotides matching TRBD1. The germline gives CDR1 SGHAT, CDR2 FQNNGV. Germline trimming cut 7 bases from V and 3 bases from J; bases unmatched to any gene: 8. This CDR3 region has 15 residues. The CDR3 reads CASTQRTGIGNTIYF. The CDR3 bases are TGTGCCAGCACCCAGCGGACAGGGATTGGAAACACCATATATTTT.

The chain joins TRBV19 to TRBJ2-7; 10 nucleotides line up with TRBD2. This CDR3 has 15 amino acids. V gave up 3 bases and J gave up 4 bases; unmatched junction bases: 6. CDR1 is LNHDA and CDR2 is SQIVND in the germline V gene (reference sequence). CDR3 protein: CASSIQAGGRYEQYF. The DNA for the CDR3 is TGTGCCAGTAGTATCCAAGCGGGGGGGAGGTACGAGCAGTACTTC.

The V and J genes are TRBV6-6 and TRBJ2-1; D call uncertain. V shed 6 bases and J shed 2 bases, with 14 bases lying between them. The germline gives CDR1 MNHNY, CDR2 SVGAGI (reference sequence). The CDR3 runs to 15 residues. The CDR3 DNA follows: TGTGCCAGCAGCCGGGTCGACGCCACCTACAATGAGCAGTTCTTC. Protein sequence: CASSRVDATYNEQFF.

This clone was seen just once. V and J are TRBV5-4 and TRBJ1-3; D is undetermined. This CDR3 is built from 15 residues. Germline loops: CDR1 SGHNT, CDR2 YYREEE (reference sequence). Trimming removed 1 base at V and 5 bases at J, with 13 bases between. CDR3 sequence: CASSLSPRERNTIYF. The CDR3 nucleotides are TGTGCCAGCAGCTTGAGCCCCCGGGAAAGAAACACCATATATTTT.

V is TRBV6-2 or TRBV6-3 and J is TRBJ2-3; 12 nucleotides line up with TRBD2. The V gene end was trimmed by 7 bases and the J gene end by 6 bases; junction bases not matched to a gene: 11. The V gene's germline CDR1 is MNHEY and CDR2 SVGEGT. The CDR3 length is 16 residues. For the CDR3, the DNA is TGTGCCAGCATTTCCTCAGGACTAGCGGGAACTGATACGCAGTATTTT. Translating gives CASISSGLAGTDTQYF.

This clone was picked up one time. Here the CDR3 reads CATRGAMETEAFF. DNA for the CDR3: TGTGCCACCAGAGGCGCGATGGAGACTGAAGCTTTCTTT. The rearrangement joins TRBV24-1 to TRBJ1-1; D call uncertain. Germline CDR1 and CDR2: KGHDR and SFDVKD. The CDR3 contains 13 residues. Trimming left V 7 bases short and J 5 bases short, with 13 bases between.

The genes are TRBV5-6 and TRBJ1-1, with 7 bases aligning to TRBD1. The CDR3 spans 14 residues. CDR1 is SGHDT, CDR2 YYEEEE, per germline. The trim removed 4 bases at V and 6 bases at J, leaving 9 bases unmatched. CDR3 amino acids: CASSEGQYFPEAFF. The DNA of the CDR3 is TGTGCCAGCAGCGAGGGACAGTACTTCCCTGAAGCTTTCTTT.

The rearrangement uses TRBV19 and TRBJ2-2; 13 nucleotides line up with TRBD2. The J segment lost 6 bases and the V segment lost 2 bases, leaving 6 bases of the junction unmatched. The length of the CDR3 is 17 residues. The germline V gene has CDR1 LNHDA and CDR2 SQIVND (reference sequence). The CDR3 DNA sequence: TGTGCCAGTAGTATATGGGGACTAGCGGGAAGGGCCGGGGAGCTGTTTTTT. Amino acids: CASSIWGLAGRAGELFF.

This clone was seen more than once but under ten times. The DNA for the CDR3 is TGTGCCAGCAGCCGGAGGAGGCGGGGGAGGAATGGCTACACCTTC. The encoded protein is CASSRRRRGRNGYTF. The chain is built from TRBV3-1 (or the pseudogene TRBV3-2) and TRBJ1-2; D may be TRBD1 (5 bases). Germline CDR1 reads LGHDT; CDR2 reads YNNKEL (reference sequence). The CDR3 extends over 15 amino acids. Trimming took off 4 bases at V and 6 bases at J, with 18 bases between the two ends.

This CDR3 reads CASSLFAGTSGGGSYNEQFF. The CDR3 DNA reads as TGCGCCAGCAGCTTGTTTGCCGGGACTAGCGGGGGCGGTTCCTACAATGAGCAGTTCTTC. The chain couples TRBV5-1 to TRBJ2-1, with 14 bases matching TRBD2. Germline CDR1 and CDR2: SGHRS and YFSETQ. CDR3 size: 20 residues. V shed 1 base, J shed 1 base, and the junction held 10 bases outside the gene matches.

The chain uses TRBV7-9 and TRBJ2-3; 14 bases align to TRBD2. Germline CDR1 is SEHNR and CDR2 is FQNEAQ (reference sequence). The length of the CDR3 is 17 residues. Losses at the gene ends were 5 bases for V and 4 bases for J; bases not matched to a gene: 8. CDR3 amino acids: CASSRPVGLAGADTQYF. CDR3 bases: TGTGCCAGCAGCCGACCCGTGGGACTAGCGGGAGCAGATACGCAGTATTTT.

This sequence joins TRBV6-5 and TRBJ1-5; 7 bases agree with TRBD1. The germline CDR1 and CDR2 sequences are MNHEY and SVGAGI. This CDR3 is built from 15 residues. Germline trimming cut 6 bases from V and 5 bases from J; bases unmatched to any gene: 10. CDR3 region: CASRITGALYQPQHF. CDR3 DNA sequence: TGTGCCAGCAGGATTACAGGGGCCCTCTATCAGCCCCAGCATTTT.

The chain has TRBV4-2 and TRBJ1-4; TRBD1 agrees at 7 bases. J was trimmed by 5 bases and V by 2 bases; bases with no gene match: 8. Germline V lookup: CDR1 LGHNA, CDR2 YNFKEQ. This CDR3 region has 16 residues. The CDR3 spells CASSQRSGQRNEKLFF. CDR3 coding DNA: TGTGCCAGCAGCCAAAGGTCGGGACAGAGGAATGAAAAACTGTTTTTT.